Each of the 23 T cell receptor beta chains below was sequenced from the same sample in a study of T cells in tumors after PD-1 blockade. Assay: immunoSEQ multiplex PCR; the TCRdb copy retains only in-frame clones and omits some. The profile covers approximately 47,000 clones, with roughly three quarters appearing a single time and 8% to 9.5% taken by the ten largest. The sample in question was PBMCs, obtained before anti-PD-1 therapy. All receptors derive from a human donor with advanced basal cell or squamous cell carcinoma (not recorded which).

The V call is TRBV19, the J call TRBJ1-1; D may be TRBD1 (6 bases). V was shortened by 5 bases and J by 4 bases, with 20 bases between the two germline ends. The CDR3 contains 16 residues. Germline V gene data show CDR1 as LNHDA and CDR2 as SQIVND (reference sequence). CDR3 in amino acids: CASSSYRGGGRTEAFF. As DNA, the CDR3 is TGTGCCAGTAGTTCATACCGAGGCGGGGGGCGCACTGAAGCTTTCTTT.

The table lists this clone with a few counts. The chain links TRBV5-5 to TRBJ1-2; D might be TRBD1 (6 bases). This CDR3 spans 15 amino acids. V was cut by 0 bases and J by 4 bases, with 13 bases left in between. CDR1 is SGHKS and CDR2 is YYEKEE in the germline V gene (reference sequence). The CDR3 is CASSLGRQELYGYTF. DNA for the CDR3: TGTGCCAGCAGCTTGGGCAGACAGGAGCTCTATGGCTACACCTTC.

The rearrangement joins TRBV6-5 to TRBJ1-5; no firm D call. The V end was cut by 5 bases, the J end by 7 bases, with 18 bases between. The V gene's germline CDR1 is MNHEY and CDR2 SVGAGI. This CDR3 region has 15 residues. The CDR3 loop is CASSLRYGVIQPQHF. CDR3 nucleotide sequence: TGTGCCAGCAGTCTACGGTATGGGGTGATACAGCCCCAGCATTTT.

The gene calls are TRBV28 and TRBJ2-3; possible D gene TRBD1, 6 bases. CDR1 is MDHEN, CDR2 SYDVKM, per germline. Between the trimmed V and J ends, which lost 5 bases and 6 bases, there was a span of 12 bases. The CDR3 covers 13 residues. CDR3 protein: CASSRRGADTQYF. The CDR3, as DNA: TGTGCCAGCAGTCGCAGGGGAGCGGATACGCAGTATTTT.

This chain connects TRBV19 to TRBJ2-6; TRBD1 or TRBD2 may be the D gene (6 bases each). CDR3 length: 15 amino acids. Trimming took off 7 bases at V and 1 base at J, with 11 bases between the two ends. Per the germline V gene, CDR1 is LNHDA and CDR2 is SQIVND (reference sequence). CDR3 in amino acids: CASIGGGSGANVLTF. In DNA form, the CDR3 reads TGTGCCAGTATAGGAGGGGGATCTGGGGCCAACGTCCTGACTTTC.

This clone was detected a few times. The J gene is TRBJ2-2, the V gene TRBV7-9; D not resolved. Germline-derived CDR1 and CDR2 are SEHNR and FQNEAQ (reference sequence). V shed 5 bases and J shed 4 bases, with 11 bases lying between them. This CDR3 has 14 amino acids. In nucleotides, the CDR3 is TGTGCCAGCAGCCCGGGCGGTTTCACCGGGGAGCTGTTTTTT. Amino acids: CASSPGGFTGELFF.

The chain recombines TRBV5-5 with TRBJ2-3; 7 bases fit TRBD2. The V gene end was trimmed by 4 bases and the J gene end by 2 bases; junction bases not matched to a gene: 7. From germline, CDR1 is SGHKS and CDR2 YYEKEE (reference sequence). The CDR3 consists of 15 residues. The CDR3 protein is CASSGGVPPTDTQYF. As DNA, the CDR3 is TGTGCCAGCAGCGGGGGGGTACCCCCCACAGATACGCAGTATTTT.

This sequence joins TRBV6-6 and TRBJ2-1; TRBD2 matches 8 bases. This CDR3 region has 16 residues. Germline values: CDR1 MNHNY, CDR2 SVGAGI (reference sequence). V trimming: 2 bases; J trimming: 2 bases; junction bases outside the gene matches: 5. The CDR3 sequence: CASSYEGTRAYNEQFF. The CDR3 nucleotides read TGTGCCAGCAGTTACGAAGGGACTAGGGCCTACAATGAGCAGTTCTTC.

The chain employs TRBV6-6 and TRBJ1-5, with a tentative D call TRBD1 (6 bases). The germline CDR1 and CDR2 sequences are MNHNY and SVGAGI (reference sequence). Deletions cut 5 bases from V and 0 bases from J, with 17 bases between. This CDR3 has 17 residues. CDR3 region: CASSLTGLKYSNQPQHF. In DNA form, the CDR3 reads TGTGCCAGCAGTCTAACAGGGCTTAAGTATAGCAATCAGCCCCAGCATTTT.

This chain connects TRBV5-1 to TRBJ2-1; D unclear. This CDR3 is 15 amino acids long. Germline values: CDR1 SGHRS, CDR2 YFSETQ. The germline V and J ends were trimmed by 0 bases and 5 bases, with 12 bases remaining between them. For the CDR3, the DNA is TGCGCCAGCAGCTTGGACGGCCCGCCCAACAATGAGCAGTTCTTC. Its protein is CASSLDGPPNNEQFF.

CDR3 sequence reads: CASSQEVNTEAFF. For the CDR3, the DNA is TGTGCCAGCAGCCAAGAAGTAAACACTGAAGCTTTCTTT. The V call is TRBV4-2, the J call TRBJ1-1; no firm D call. V was clipped by 0 bases and J by 2 bases, with 4 bases between them. CDR1 and CDR2 from the germline V gene are LGHNA and YNFKEQ. The CDR3 is made up of 13 amino acids.

The chain combines TRBV7-9 with TRBJ1-2, with 7 bases that match TRBD1. The ends lost 5 bases at V and 2 bases at J; junction bases unmatched: 8. Per the germline V gene, CDR1 is SEHNR and CDR2 is FQNEAQ (reference sequence). This CDR3 is 15 amino acids long. CDR3 DNA: TGTGCCAGCAGCCCCCTGCGGACAGGAAACTATGGCTACACCTTC. Translation: CASSPLRTGNYGYTF. Full variable domain (missing parts from reference TRBV7-9 and TRBJ1-2): DTGVSQNPRHKITKRGQNVTFRCDPISEHNRLYWYRQTLGQGPEFLTYFQNEAQLEKSRLLSDRFSAERPKGSFSTLEIQRTEQGDSAMYLCASSPLRTGNYGYTFGSGTRLTVV.

This clone was counted a single time. This rearrangement joins TRBV5-4 to TRBJ1-2; no firm D call. CDR1 and CDR2 from the germline V gene are SGHNT and YYREEE (reference sequence). V dropped 4 bases and J dropped 8 bases, with 12 bases sitting between them. CDR3 length: 12 amino acids. DNA of the CDR3: TGTGCCAGCAGCCACGAGGCCGTGGGCTACACCTTC. It translates to CASSHEAVGYTF.

The chain combines TRBV5-5 with TRBJ2-1; 8 bases are a match to TRBD2. The V gene's germline CDR1 is SGHKS and CDR2 YYEKEE (reference sequence). The CDR3 contains 16 residues. V was pared by 1 base and J by 2 bases, with 5 bases of the junction left unmatched. The CDR3 sequence: CASSLIVSGTYNEQFF. The DNA for the CDR3 is TGTGCCAGCAGCTTGATAGTTAGCGGGACCTACAATGAGCAGTTCTTC.

The chain is built from TRBV10-2 and TRBJ2-1; 7 nucleotides align to TRBD1. Germline values: CDR1 WSHSY, CDR2 SAAADI. Losses at the gene ends were 6 bases for V and 4 bases for J; bases not matched to a gene: 6. The length of the CDR3 is 14 residues. The CDR3: CASRTRDRYNEQFF. The CDR3 DNA reads as TGCGCCAGCAGGACTCGGGACAGATACAATGAGCAGTTCTTC.

The rearrangement joins TRBV19 to TRBJ1-5; D may be TRBD1 (5 bases). Trimming removed 1 base from V and 11 bases from J, with 21 bases in between. The CDR3 runs 16 residues. The germline V gene encodes CDR1 LNHDA and CDR2 SQIVND (reference sequence). The CDR3 DNA follows: TGTGCCAGTAGTATAGGATCTCGGCGGGGGGACGTGGCCCAGCATTTT. Protein product: CASSIGSRRGDVAQHF. Using reference TRBV19 and TRBJ1-5 for the parts outside the CDR3, the full variable domain is DGGITQSPKYLFRKEGQNVTLSCEQNLNHDAMYWYRQDPGQGLRLIYYSQIVNDFQKGDIAEGYSVSREKKESFPLTVTSAQKNPTAFYLCASSIGSRRGDVAQHFGDGTRLSIL.

This clone came up a few times. The gene calls are TRBV7-9 and TRBJ2-5, with D possibly matching TRBD1 (6 bases). Trimming cost V 1 base and J 2 bases, with 14 bases left between them. Germline-derived CDR1 and CDR2 are SEHNR and FQNEAQ (reference sequence). The length of the CDR3 is 16 residues. DNA of the CDR3: TGTGCCAGCAGCTTAGGGACAGCCCGACCTCAAGAGACCCAGTACTTC. Protein product: CASSLGTARPQETQYF.

J is TRBJ1-1 and V is TRBV2; D is undetermined. From germline, CDR1 is SNHLY and CDR2 FYNNEI. The CDR3 loop spans 14 amino acids. V lost 6 bases to trimming and J lost 3 bases, with 14 bases between them. The CDR3 DNA is TGTGCCAGCAGCCTCGAGCAGGATTACACTGAAGCTTTCTTT. This encodes CASSLEQDYTEAFF.

This chain links TRBV27 with TRBJ1-4; D is unclear. The CDR3 sequence is 14 residues long. Germline values: CDR1 MNHEY, CDR2 SMNVEV (reference sequence). Trimming removed 3 bases from V and 6 bases from J, with 11 bases in between. Here the CDR3 DNA reads TGTGCCAGCAGTTTGGGAGCGGAGTATGAAAAACTGTTTTTT. Translating gives CASSLGAEYEKLFF.

The chain links TRBV5-5 to TRBJ2-7, with 14 bases matching TRBD2. This CDR3 has 16 residues. J gave up 6 bases and V 4 bases, and 9 bases lay outside the gene matches. Germline lookup yields CDR1 SGHKS and CDR2 YYEKEE (reference sequence). CDR3 DNA: TGTGCCAGCAGCCCCCTGACTAGCGGGAGGGTGCGCGAGCAGTACTTC. Amino acids: CASSPLTSGRVREQYF. Together with reference TRBV5-5 and TRBJ2-7, the CDR3 gives the full variable domain: DAGVTQSPTHLIKTRGQQVTLRCSPISGHKSVSWYQQVLGQGPQFIFQYYEKEERGRGNFPDRFSARQFPNYSSELNVNALLLGDSALYLCASSPLTSGRVREQYFGPGTRLTVT.

V gene TRBV27 combines with J gene TRBJ1-5; 8 bases are a match to TRBD1. CDR1 is MNHEY and CDR2 is SMNVEV in the germline V gene (reference sequence). V gave up 4 bases and J gave up 5 bases; unmatched junction bases: 7. The CDR3 length is 15 residues. This CDR3 is CASSSGQVDHQPQHF. Written as DNA, the CDR3 is TGTGCCAGCAGTTCGGGACAGGTCGACCATCAGCCCCAGCATTTT.

The chain joins TRBV9 to TRBJ1-1; 8 bases are shared with TRBD1. Germline CDR1 SGDLS, CDR2 YYNGEE. This CDR3 is built from 16 residues. J lost 7 bases, V lost 2 bases, and 13 bases had no gene match. CDR3 coding DNA: TGTGCCAGCAGCGTTCCGCAATTCCAAGGACAGGGTGAAGCTTTCTTT. Its translation: CASSVPQFQGQGEAFF.

The chain employs TRBV10-3 and TRBJ1-1; 7 bases align to TRBD1. This CDR3 has 12 residues. V dropped 9 bases and J dropped 5; count of bases not matched to a gene: 6. The germline gives CDR1 ENHRY, CDR2 SYGVKD. CDR3 nucleotides: TGTGCCATTCAGACAGGGTCGACTGAAGCTTTCTTT. Its protein product is CAIQTGSTEAFF.